The subject of this entry is one T cell receptor (beta chain). Peripheral blood came from all dose cohorts at three timepoints. V dropped 5 bases and J dropped 2; count of bases not matched to a gene: 6. This CDR3 has 14 amino acids. The germline V gene has CDR1 SGHTA and CDR2 FQGNSA. The repertoire was sequenced with immunoSEQ multiplex PCR; TCRdb's copy has only in-frame clones and lacks some. The data hold tens of thousands of clones, with more than 75% observed a single time. The sample comes from a study of OX40 agonist ivuxolimab in advanced cancers. The chain uses TRBV7-2 and TRBJ2-7, with 7 nucleotides matching TRBD1. This clonotype was obtained from an adult with an advanced solid tumor such as melanoma, head and neck, liver or kidney cancer. Source: CD4+ or CD8+ T cells sorted from blood, taken in a trial of the OX40 agonist ivuxolimab. CDR3 region: CASSPLGQAYEQYF. CDR3 DNA: TGTGCCAGCAGCCCTTTAGGACAGGCCTACGAGCAGTACTTC.